This entry lists 10 T cell receptor beta chains sequenced from one sample in a study of Tregs in tolerant kidney transplant recipients. Repertoires were generated with immunoSEQ multiplex PCR, while TCRdb's copy carries only in-frame clones and drops some. The profile covers more than 95,000 clones, with around nine tenths appearing a single time and roughly 0.63% taken by the ten largest. Material for sequencing was CD4+ T cells from blood. These TCRs come from a human donor in good health.

Only one count was recorded for this clone. The rearrangement uses TRBV10-2 and TRBJ2-5; unclear D gene. The CDR3 covers 11 residues. V was clipped by 8 bases and J by 2 bases, with 6 bases between them. Germline CDR1 reads WSHSY; CDR2 reads SAAADI. CDR3 protein: CASEAQETQYF. In DNA, the CDR3 is TGCGCCAGCGAGGCTCAAGAGACCCAGTACTTC.

The chain joins TRBV5-1 to TRBJ2-5; tentatively, D is TRBD1 or TRBD2 (5 bases each). This CDR3 has 14 amino acids. V shed 8 bases and J shed 5 bases, with 19 bases lying between them. Looked up from germline, CDR1 is SGHRS and CDR2 is YFSETQ. In DNA, the CDR3 is TGCGCCAGTGCAGCGGTGCAGGGCGGGGAGACCCAGTACTTC. Residues: CASAAVQGGETQYF.

V gene TRBV10-3 combines with J gene TRBJ2-3; D possibly matches TRBD1 or TRBD2 (5 bases each). CDR1 is ENHRY and CDR2 is SYGVKD in the germline V gene. V was shortened by 7 bases and J by 5 bases, with 16 bases between the two germline ends. The CDR3 extends over 14 amino acids. The CDR3 coding sequence is TGTGCCATCACGGGACCGGGGCCTCAAGATACGCAGTATTTT. It translates to CAITGPGPQDTQYF.

The chain employs TRBV20-1 and TRBJ1-2; 7 positions match TRBD1. Losses at the gene ends were 5 bases for V and 6 bases for J; bases not matched to a gene: 3. This CDR3 region has 11 residues. The germline V gene encodes CDR1 DFQATT and CDR2 SNEGSKA (reference sequence). CDR3 nucleotide sequence: TGCAGTGCTCCTGACAGGGATGGCTACACCTTC. Translated: CSAPDRDGYTF.

V is TRBV2 and J is TRBJ2-1, with 7 bases fitting TRBD2. This CDR3 is 14 amino acids long. Germline CDR1 is SNHLY and CDR2 is FYNNEI. V was pared by 1 base and J by 12 bases, with 9 bases of the junction left unmatched. CDR3 in DNA: TGTGCCAGCAGTGAAGAGGGGAGGGGACTGGGGCAGTTCTTC. Translation: CASSEEGRGLGQFF.

J is TRBJ1-1 and V is TRBV5-1; possible D gene TRBD1, 5 bases. CDR1 is SGHRS and CDR2 is YFSETQ in the germline V gene. The V end lost 6 bases, the J end lost 3 bases, and 21 bases lay between the germline ends. The CDR3 is 16 amino acids. The CDR3 spells CASTLNPGRGDTEAFF. CDR3 in DNA: TGCGCCAGCACCTTAAACCCAGGGAGGGGAGACACTGAAGCTTTCTTT.

The V and J genes are TRBV11-1 and TRBJ2-5; D is ambiguous. V lost 1 base, J lost 3 bases, and 9 bases lay in between. Germline CDR1 SGHAT, CDR2 FQDESV (reference sequence). The CDR3 length is 14 residues. The CDR3: CASSLGWTEETQYF. DNA of the CDR3: TGTGCCAGCAGCTTAGGCTGGACCGAAGAGACCCAGTACTTC.

The chain recombines TRBV4-1 with TRBJ1-4, with 7 bases lining up with TRBD1. From germline, CDR1 is MGHRA and CDR2 YSYEKL. The CDR3 has 15 residues. V trimming: 4 bases; J trimming: 7 bases; junction bases outside the gene matches: 9. The CDR3 DNA is TGCGCCAGCAGCCCTCCCGCAGGGGGGACTGAAAAACTGTTTTTT. Its protein is CASSPPAGGTEKLFF.

This chain connects TRBV19 to TRBJ2-5, with D uncertain. Germline V lookup: CDR1 LNHDA, CDR2 SQIVND (reference sequence). This CDR3 is built from 11 residues. The germline V and J ends were trimmed by 1 base and 7 bases, with 4 bases remaining between them. The CDR3 loop reads CASSIAGTQYF. Written as DNA, the CDR3 is TGTGCCAGTAGTATAGCCGGGACCCAGTACTTC.

The J gene is TRBJ2-1, the V gene TRBV7-3; D gene unclear. The length of the CDR3 is 15 residues. Germline values: CDR1 SGHTA, CDR2 FQGTGA. Trimming took 0 bases from V and 4 from J, leaving 10 bases between them. The CDR3 DNA is TGTGCCAGCAGCTTAACAGGGATAACATACAATGAGCAGTTCTTC. This gives the protein CASSLTGITYNEQFF.